What follows are 10 T cell receptor delta chains derived from one specimen sequenced in a study of gamma-delta chains in newborns, infants, children. TCRdb called clones anew from the reads with CATT. The table has 14,000 to 15,000 delta-chain clones, 7.3% seen once; the top ten hold about 22%. Sequenced material: blood. All receptors derive from a child who was a newborn, infant or young child, either healthy, febrile or measles-vaccinated (not recorded which).

This clone was detected ten times or more. The chain employs TRDV2 and TRDJ3; 11 bases are a match to TRDD3. Germline CDR1 is GEAIGNYY and CDR2 is EKD. J gave up 3 bases and V 1 base, and 7 bases lay outside the gene matches. The CDR3 contains 19 residues. CDR3 sequence (DNA): TGTGCCTGTGACACTGTTTCTACTGGGGGATACTGGGACACCCGACAGATGTTTTTC. Protein sequence: CACDTVSTGGYWDTRQMFF.

This clone has ten or more counts. A read error may be the cause here, since a much bigger clone is one base away. Other DNA variants within this sample encode the same CDR3. The chain links TRDV2 to TRDJ3; D possibly corresponds to TRDD3 (6 bases). CDR1 GEAIGNYY and CDR2 EKD come from the germline V gene. V dropped 0 bases and J dropped 0 bases, with 11 bases sitting between them. CDR3 length equals 18 residues. The CDR3 loop reads CACDTVGGSSWDTRQMFF. The CDR3 region has the DNA TGTGCCTGTGACACCGTGGGGGGTAGCTCCTGGGACACCCGACAGATGTTTTTC.

This clone was detected many times. Additional DNA sequences in this sample encode the identical CDR3. V usage is TRDV2 and J usage is TRDJ3, with 8 positions matching TRDD3. CDR3 length: 19 amino acids. V was pared by 0 bases and J by 0 bases, with 6 bases of the junction left unmatched. In germline, CDR1 is GEAIGNYY, CDR2 EKD. CDR3 loop: CACDTLLGGSSWDTRQMFF. CDR3 bases: TGTGCCTGTGACACCCTACTGGGGGGTAGCTCCTGGGACACCCGACAGATGTTTTTC.

As for this clone: Being one base from a much bigger clone, this may be a read error. The sample holds other DNA sequences that translate to the same CDR3. The chain combines TRDV2 with TRDJ3; the match to TRDD3 covers 7 bases. Germline values: CDR1 GEAIGNYY, CDR2 EKD. CDR3 length: 20 residues. Here the CDR3 reads CACDTVGAGGLSWDTRQMFF. The CDR3 DNA sequence: TGCGCCTGTGACACCGTAGGGGCTGGGGGCCTCTCCTGGGACACCCGACAGATGTTTTTC.

The sample holds many counts of this clone. This chain uses TRDV2 with TRDJ3, with D hard to call. Germline V gene sequence: CDR1 GEAIGNYY, CDR2 EKD. Trimming removed 2 bases at V and 2 bases at J, with 12 bases between. The CDR3 covers 17 residues. CDR3 region: CACDKGGPPWDTRQMFF. In nucleotides, the CDR3 is TGTGCCTGTGACAAGGGTGGGCCGCCCTGGGACACCCGACAGATGTTTTTC.

The gene calls are TRDV2 and TRDJ2, with 8 bases fitting TRDD3. V shed 2 bases and J 1 base; nucleotides not matched to a gene: 14. This CDR3 has 19 residues. Germline V CDR1 and CDR2: GEAIGNYY, EKD. The CDR3 protein is CACDKGYWGDNFLTAQLFF. The CDR3 region has the DNA TGTGCCTGTGACAAAGGGTACTGGGGGGATAACTTTTTGACAGCACAACTCTTCTTT.

By its share, this clone is medium-sized. This likely reflects a read error, since a far larger clone is one base away. Other DNA sequences of this sample code for an identical CDR3. This chain joins TRDV2 and TRDJ1, with 7 bases fitting TRDD3. From germline, CDR1 is GEAIGNYY and CDR2 EKD. There are 13 residues in the CDR3. The CDR3 loop is CACDTWGTDKLIF. The CDR3 DNA follows: TGCGCCTGTGACACCTGGGGGACCGATAAACTCATCTTT.

V usage is TRDV2 and J usage is TRDJ2, with 8 bases that match TRDD3. Trimming removed 3 bases from V and 4 bases from J; junction bases left unmatched: 9. From germline, CDR1 is GEAIGNYY and CDR2 EKD. The CDR3 runs 16 residues. In DNA, the CDR3 is TGTGCCTGTGACTTACTGGGGGCCAGGGGGACAGCACAACTCTTCTTT. It translates to CACDLLGARGTAQLFF.

The V and J genes are TRDV2 and TRDJ3, with 12 bases matching TRDD3. Per the germline V gene, CDR1 is GEAIGNYY and CDR2 is EKD. CDR3 length: 20 amino acids. J gave up 2 bases and V 1 base, and 8 bases lay outside the gene matches. The chain's CDR3 is CACDTLILGDTPWDTRQMFF. CDR3 bases: TGTGCCTGTGACACGCTCATACTGGGGGATACTCCCTGGGACACCCGACAGATGTTTTTC.

Of note for this clone: A read error is possible here, since a much larger clone lies one base away. The sample has other DNA sequences that encode this CDR3 too. The chain recombines TRDV2 with TRDJ3; 12 positions agree with TRDD3. This CDR3 comprises 18 residues. J lost 1 base, V lost 3 bases, and 3 bases had no gene match. The germline CDR1 and CDR2 sequences are GEAIGNYY and EKD. This CDR3 reads CACDVLGDTSWDTRQMFF. The DNA for the CDR3 is TGTGCCTGTGACGTGCTGGGGGATACGTCCTGGGACACCCGACAGATGTTTTTC.